Listed here are 8 T cell receptor beta chains from one sample, sequenced in a study of cytomegalovirus exposure and HLA in healthy donors. A multiplex PCR was run with 60 Vbeta primers and 13 Jbeta primers. The assay was immunoSEQ multiplex PCR, and TCRdb's table has in-frame clones only and misses some. The table gives roughly 73,000 clones; the top ten clones make up about an eighth of it. The specimen was PBMCs. The source is a man in his forties or fifties in good health and CMV-seropositive.

The chain carries TRBV29-1 and TRBJ2-1, with 7 bases lining up with TRBD1. CDR1 is SQVTM, CDR2 ANQGSEA, per germline. The CDR3 contains 13 residues. The V and J ends lost 7 bases and 7 bases, in that order; junction bases with no gene match: 10. For the CDR3, the DNA is TGCAGCGCTGGACAGGAGATGATGAATGAGCAGTTCTTC. This codes for CSAGQEMMNEQFF.

In DNA form, the CDR3 reads TGTGCCAGCAGCTCTCAAGGGGCATTACAGGGCTACACCTTC. Translation gives CASSSQGALQGYTF. The chain combines TRBV5-4 with TRBJ1-2, with D possibly TRBD1 on 5 matching bases. CDR3 size: 14 residues. V gave up 3 bases and J gave up 8 bases, with 17 bases separating them. Looked up from germline, CDR1 is SGHNT and CDR2 is YYREEE (reference sequence).

V gene TRBV6-1 combines with J gene TRBJ1-1, with D perhaps matching TRBD1 (6 bases). The CDR3 is made up of 14 amino acids. V was pared by 2 bases and J by 4 bases, with 11 bases between. Germline V gives CDR1 MNHNS, CDR2 SASEGT. CDR3 loop: CASSETAGATEAFF. In nucleotides, the CDR3 is TGTGCCAGCAGTGAAACAGCAGGGGCCACTGAAGCTTTCTTT.

The V and J genes are TRBV4-1 and TRBJ1-2; tentatively, D is TRBD1 (5 bases). The length of the CDR3 is 15 residues. The germline V gene encodes CDR1 MGHRA and CDR2 YSYEKL. V was cut by 1 base and J by 4 bases, with 13 bases left in between. The CDR3 protein is CASSQGFDSSYGYTF. DNA of the CDR3: TGCGCCAGCAGCCAAGGGTTTGACAGCAGCTATGGCTACACCTTC.

The chain carries TRBV18 and TRBJ2-2; tentatively, D is TRBD1 (6 bases). The germline CDR1 and CDR2 sequences are KGHSH and LQKENI. There are 16 residues in the CDR3. Between the trimmed V and J ends, which lost 1 base and 4 bases, there was a span of 13 bases. In nucleotides, the CDR3 is TGTGCCAGCTCACCACGGCAGGGGAGAGGCACCGGGGAGCTGTTTTTT. It specifies CASSPRQGRGTGELFF.

The genes are TRBV2 and TRBJ2-1, with 9 bases identical to TRBD1. Germline loops: CDR1 SNHLY, CDR2 FYNNEI. After removal of 7 bases from V and 6 bases from J, the junction contained 13 bases not matched to a gene. CDR3 length: 16 amino acids. The CDR3 nucleotides read TGTGCCAGCAATATGGGCGGACAGGGGTTTGCCAATGAGCAGTTCTTC. This gives the protein CASNMGGQGFANEQFF.

This chain links TRBV4-2 with TRBJ2-3, with 8 bases fitting TRBD2. The ends lost 0 bases at V and 1 base at J; junction bases unmatched: 6. Germline V gives CDR1 LGHNA, CDR2 YNFKEQ. The CDR3 is made up of 17 amino acids. For the CDR3, the DNA is TGTGCCAGCAGCCAAGATTCATCAGCGGGAGGCACAGATACGCAGTATTTT. Encoded protein: CASSQDSSAGGTDTQYF.

As to this clone: Lacking the conserved final phenylalanine or tryptophan, this CDR3 likely reflects a read error. The DNA is left out, because the CDR3 cannot be placed on it with certainty; the CDR3 is given as TCRdb lists it. The chain links TRBV5-4 to TRBJ2-7; the table assigns TRBD2, which was not confirmed against the DNA. The CDR3 comprises 13 residues, both ends counted. Germline V gene lookup returns CDR1 SGHNT and CDR2 YYREEE (reference sequence). CDR3 amino acids: CASSLGLAGEPSD.